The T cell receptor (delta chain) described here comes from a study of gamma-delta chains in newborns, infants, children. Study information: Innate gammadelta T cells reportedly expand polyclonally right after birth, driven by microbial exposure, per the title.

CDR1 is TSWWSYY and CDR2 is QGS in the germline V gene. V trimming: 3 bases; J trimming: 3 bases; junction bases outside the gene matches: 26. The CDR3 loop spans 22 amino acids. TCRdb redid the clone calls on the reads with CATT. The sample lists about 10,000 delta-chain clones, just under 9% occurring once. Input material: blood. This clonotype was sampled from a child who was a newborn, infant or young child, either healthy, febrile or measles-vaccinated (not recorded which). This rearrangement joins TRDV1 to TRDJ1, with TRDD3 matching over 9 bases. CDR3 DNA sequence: TGTGCTCTTGGGGACGACGAGGCTACCGGGTTGCTTGGCTGGGGGATTCCCGATAAACTCATCTTT. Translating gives CALGDDEATGLLGWGIPDKLIF.